This TCR beta chain came from a study of T cell repertoires in cytomegalovirus infection. About the research overall: Signatures in public TCR beta sequences pointed to both CMV infection and matching HLA type.

Study observations and caveats: It was HLA-C-restricted CMV-specific TCR beta clonotypes that dominated the response ex vivo.

V lost 2 bases to trimming and J lost 3 bases; unmatched junction nucleotides: 8. Germline V lookup: CDR1 LGHNA, CDR2 YNFKEQ. This CDR3 is 17 amino acids long. TCRdb reprocessed the reads with MiXCR, giving one entry per CDR3 protein. The data contain 200,000 to 250,000 distinct CDR3 sequences, approximately 40% of them singletons. This clonotype was observed many times. The target antigen is unknown. The receptor was derived from a human donor in good health (CMV status not recorded). Some clones in this sample may be carry-over from other donors' samples. The sample was CD8+ T cells from cultured PBMCs, taken from culture after CMV antigen stimulation. The chain has TRBV4-2 and TRBJ2-2; 8 nucleotides line up with TRBD2. The CDR3 coding sequence is TGTGCCAGCAGCCAACCCACGGGACTAGATGACACCGGGGAGCTGTTTTTT. Protein: CASSQPTGLDDTGELFF.